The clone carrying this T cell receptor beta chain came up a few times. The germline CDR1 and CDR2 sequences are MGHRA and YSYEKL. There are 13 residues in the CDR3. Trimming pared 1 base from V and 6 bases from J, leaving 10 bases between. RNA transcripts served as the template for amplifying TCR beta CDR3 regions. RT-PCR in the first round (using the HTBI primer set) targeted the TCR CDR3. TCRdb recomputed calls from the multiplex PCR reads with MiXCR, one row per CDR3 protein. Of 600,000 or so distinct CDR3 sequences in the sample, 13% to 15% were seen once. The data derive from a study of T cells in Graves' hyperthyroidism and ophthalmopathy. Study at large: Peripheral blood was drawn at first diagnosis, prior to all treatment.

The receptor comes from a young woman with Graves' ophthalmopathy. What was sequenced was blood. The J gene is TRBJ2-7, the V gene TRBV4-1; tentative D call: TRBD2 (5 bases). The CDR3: CASSQVGGFEQYF. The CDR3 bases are TGCGCCAGCAGCCAAGTTGGAGGCTTCGAGCAGTACTTC.